The entry that follows covers one TCR beta chain sequence. Its antigen is not identified. The entry originates in a study of chemoradiotherapy in HPV16-positive cancers. Repertoires were sampled repeatedly during chemoradiotherapy. General observations from the study: Candidate HPV-specific clones and E7-related TCR motifs grew in tumor during treatment. HPV-responsive T-cell expansion during chemoradiotherapy was linked to improved recurrence-free survival in HPV16-positive patients.

Using immunoSEQ multiplex PCR, the repertoire was profiled, and TCRdb retains in-frame clones only, with some absent. The top ten clones hold around 3.8% of a sample with 55,000 to 85,000 clones, about 88% of them seen once. CDR1 SGHAT and CDR2 FQNNGV come from the germline V gene. V was clipped by 3 bases and J by 5 bases, with 13 bases between them. The CDR3 covers 14 residues. V usage is TRBV11-2 and J usage is TRBJ2-5, with D hard to call. This receptor was obtained from a human donor with HPV-associated anogenital cancer. The sample was blood, taken from a patient who underwent chemoradiotherapy. The CDR3 sequence: CASSFTGVWETQYF. CDR3 coding DNA: TGTGCCAGCAGCTTTACTGGGGTTTGGGAGACCCAGTACTTC.